The rows below give T cell receptor beta chains drawn from one sample of a study of T-cell reconstitution after alpha-beta-depleted transplantation in children. MiXCR was run by TCRdb on the PCR reads, yielding one entry per CDR3 protein. The table includes about 210,000 distinct CDR3 sequences, about a sixth detected once. Sequenced here: PBMCs, mostly from graft donor cells, sampled 360 days after TCRalphabeta/CD19-depleted stem cell transplant. The receptors derive from a male patient aged 2-9 years who had a stem cell transplant for acute lymphoblastic leukemia, so the T cells may come from the graft donor. CDR3s include the opening cysteine and the closing phenylalanine or tryptophan. Fields, in order: D gene, clone size, V gene, J gene, CDR3 DNA, CDR3 protein. D genes are given only for firm matches. Rows give clone size only sometimes, using once, few, many, or a class for an expanded clone.

NA,many,TRBV27,TRBJ2-2,TGTGCCAGCAGTTCAACAGGGGGGGACGGGGAGCTGTTTTTT,CASSSTGGDGELFF
NA,few,TRBV20-1,TRBJ1-6,TGCAGTGCACACGGACAGAGCTCCTATAATTCACCCCTCCACTTT,CSAHGQSSYNSPLHF
NA,NA,TRBV10-3,TRBJ1-2,TGTGCCATCAGTGAATCTTGGGGGGCGGGAGGCTACACCTTC,CAISESWGAGGYTF
NA,NA,TRBV6-5,TRBJ2-2,TGTGCCAGCAGTTACTCGATATCTGGGCTCGGGGAGCTGTTTTTT,CASSYSISGLGELFF
TRBD1,many,TRBV29-1,TRBJ1-1,TGCAGCGCCTACAGGGGCACTGAAGCTTTCTTT,CSAYRGTEAFF
TRBD1,many,TRBV5-1,TRBJ2-2,TGCGCCAGCGGGGGACAGGGAACTCCCCCCTACACCGGGGAGCTGTTTTTT,CASGGQGTPPYTGELFF
TRBD2,NA,TRBV20-1,TRBJ2-5,TGCAGTGCTCCAGAACTAGCGGGAGGTGTGGAGACCCAGTACTTC,CSAPELAGGVETQYF
NA,few,TRBV20-1,TRBJ2-6,TGCAGTGCTAGCCAGGGAAGCTCTGGGGCCAACGTCCTGACTTTC,CSASQGSSGANVLTF
NA,NA,TRBV25-1,TRBJ2-1,TGTGCCAGCAGTGAAAGGGGGGGTTTAGGCAATGAGCAGTTCTTC,CASSERGGLGNEQFF
NA,NA,TRBV9,TRBJ2-2,TGTGCCAGCAGCGTTAGCATGTGGAGGGGCCGCCCAGGCGGGGAGCTGTTTTTT,CASSVSMWRGRPGGELFF
TRBD1,many,TRBV12-3/TRBV12-4,TRBJ1-5,TGTGCCAGCAGGGACGACAGGGGAGGGAATCAGCCCCAGCATTTT,CASRDDRGGNQPQHF
TRBD2,NA,TRBV12-3/TRBV12-4,TRBJ2-2,TGTGCCAGCAGGTCTAGCGGGGGGTTAACCACCGGGGAGCTGTTTTTT,CASRSSGGLTTGELFF
NA,NA,TRBV12-3/TRBV12-4,TRBJ2-1,TGTGCCAGCAGTTTCGTGGAAAATGAGCAGTTCTTC,CASSFVENEQFF
TRBD2,NA,TRBV6-1,TRBJ2-5,TGTGCCACCCGGCGGGGATTAGCGGGAGTGGAGACCCAGTACTTC,CATRRGLAGVETQYF
NA,NA,TRBV10-3,TRBJ1-5,TGTGCCATCAGTGAAAGGGACGATCAGCCCCAGCATTTT,CAISERDDQPQHF
NA,few,TRBV4-2,TRBJ2-3,TGTGCCAGCAGCCAAGATCCTGTAGGCGGGTTCAGCAGAGATACGCAGTATTTT,CASSQDPVGGFSRDTQYF
NA,NA,TRBV28,TRBJ2-4,TGTGCCAGCGGACAGAGTGGGGCCAAAAACATTCAGTACTTC,CASGQSGAKNIQYF
TRBD1,NA,TRBV20-1,TRBJ2-7,TGCAGTGCAGGCGCGACAGGGGGTTACGAGCAGTACTTC,CSAGATGGYEQYF
TRBD2,NA,TRBV5-1,TRBJ2-3,TGCGCCAGCAGCTTGGCCGGGGGGGTTGGGACAGATACGCAGTATTTT,CASSLAGGVGTDTQYF
TRBD2,many,TRBV5-1,TRBJ2-1,TGCGCCAGCAGCTCTGCTAGCGGGACCAATGAGCAGTTCTTC,CASSSASGTNEQFF
TRBD1,NA,TRBV10-3,TRBJ2-7,TGTGCCATCAGTGAGTCGTGGACAGGGAGTCGGTACGAGCAGTACTTC,CAISESWTGSRYEQYF
NA,NA,TRBV12-3/TRBV12-4,TRBJ2-3,TGTGCCAGCAGCCCCCGGCTGCGAGCCGTCGGTACAGATACGCAGTATTTT,CASSPRLRAVGTDTQYF
NA,NA,TRBV5-1,TRBJ1-1,TGCGCCAGCAGCCGGGGGGGTCGTAGACTGAACACTGAAGCTTTCTTT,CASSRGGRRLNTEAFF
NA,NA,TRBV9,TRBJ1-1,TGTGCCAGCAGCGTAGGAGGGGGAGGTACTGAAGCTTTCTTT,CASSVGGGGTEAFF
NA,few,TRBV29-1,TRBJ2-6,TGCAGCGTTGAAGACAGACAAATCTCTGGGGCCAACGTCCTGACTTTC,CSVEDRQISGANVLTF
TRBD2,few,TRBV27,TRBJ2-1,TGTGCCAGCAGTTTAATGGGACTAGCGGGAGGAGGTGAGCAGTTCTTC,CASSLMGLAGGGEQFF
TRBD1,NA,TRBV6-2/TRBV6-3,TRBJ2-1,TGTGCCAGCAGTTCCGGGACAGGGTACAATGAGCAGTTCTTC,CASSSGTGYNEQFF
NA,NA,TRBV7-3,TRBJ2-1,TGTGCCAGCAGCCCGTTCAGCGGCTTGCAGTTCTTC,CASSPFSGLQFF
TRBD2,NA,TRBV2,TRBJ2-3,TGTGCCAGCAGTCATCCGGATAGGTCGGCGGGAGGGCCAACCACAGATACGCAGTATTTT,CASSHPDRSAGGPTTDTQYF
TRBD1,NA,TRBV7-2,TRBJ2-6,TGTGCCAGCAGCTTAGCGACCAGACAGGGGAGACCCACTGGGGCCAACGTCCTGACTTTC,CASSLATRQGRPTGANVLTF
TRBD2,NA,TRBV7-9,TRBJ2-1,TGTGCCAGCAGCTGGGGACTACCCAGCTCCTACAATGAGCAGTTCTTC,CASSWGLPSSYNEQFF
TRBD2,NA,TRBV20-1,TRBJ2-1,TGCAGTGCTAGAGACGGACTAGCGAATGAGCAGTTCTTC,CSARDGLANEQFF
TRBD2,NA,TRBV7-2,TRBJ2-3,TGTGCCAGCAGCTTAGTCTCGACTAGCGGGGGAGTAGATACGCAGTATTTT,CASSLVSTSGGVDTQYF
TRBD1,few,TRBV5-5,TRBJ1-1,TGTGCCAGCAGCTACAGGGGTGGGAACACTGAAGCTTTCTTT,CASSYRGGNTEAFF
NA,few,TRBV29-1,TRBJ2-7,TGCAGCGTTGACTTACAGGGTAACGAGCAGTACTTC,CSVDLQGNEQYF
TRBD1,many,TRBV5-1,TRBJ2-3,TGCGCCAGCCGTTCAGGGGGAGATACGCAGTATTTT,CASRSGGDTQYF
TRBD1,NA,TRBV7-9,TRBJ2-5,TGTGCCAGCAGCCTAGGGGACAGGGGGAATCAAGAGACCCAGTACTTC,CASSLGDRGNQETQYF
NA,NA,TRBV5-1,TRBJ2-2,TGCGCCAGCAGCTTGGACGGGGGCCCGGGGGAGCTGTTTTTT,CASSLDGGPGELFF
TRBD1,NA,TRBV6-2/TRBV6-3,TRBJ1-5,TGTGCCAGCAGTTTGGTTGGAGGGGGCGGTTTGGTTGGCAATCAGCCCCAGCATTTT,CASSLVGGGGLVGNQPQHF
NA,NA,TRBV7-9,TRBJ1-4,TGTGCCAGCAGCCCCTACGGGCAGAGAAATGAAAAACTGTTTTTT,CASSPYGQRNEKLFF
NA,many,TRBV11-2,TRBJ2-7,TGTGCCAGCAGCTCACGAGACTCTACCAGATTCTCCTACGAGCAGTACTTC,CASSSRDSTRFSYEQYF